One sample yielded the 27 T cell receptor beta chains listed below, sequenced in a study of T cells after posttransplantation cyclophosphamide. TCRdb's copy holds only in-frame clones and misses some; the assay was immunoSEQ multiplex PCR. The table records tens of thousands of clones, around 80% of them present only once. Cyclophosphamide on days +3 and +4 followed busulfan-fludarabine conditioning and a marrow graft. This material consisted of CD4+ T cells sorted from blood, taken roughly 1,900 days after a stem cell transplant with posttransplant cyclophosphamide. All receptors derive from a female patient aged 35-55 years who received an allogeneic stem cell transplant from a related donor, was CMV-positive, and had no GVHD. The T cells may partly be graft donor cells.

V is TRBV29-1 and J is TRBJ2-7; TRBD1 matches at 9 bases. Germline CDR1 SQVTM, CDR2 ANQGSEA. The CDR3 is made up of 12 amino acids. Germline trimming cut 6 bases from V and 2 bases from J; bases unmatched to any gene: 2. This CDR3 is CSVRTGAYEQYF. As DNA, the CDR3 is TGCAGCGTAAGGACAGGGGCCTACGAGCAGTACTTC.

This clone occurred a few times. The V call is TRBV19, the J call TRBJ2-7; 7 bases are shared with TRBD1. V shed 4 bases and J 7 bases; nucleotides not matched to a gene: 10. In germline, CDR1 is LNHDA, CDR2 SQIVND (reference sequence). The CDR3 consists of 14 residues. In DNA form, the CDR3 reads TGTGCCAGTAGTACCCCGACAGGGCCGCGGGAGCAGTACTTC. As protein: CASSTPTGPREQYF.

This CDR3 is CASSLGAGVGTDTQYF. The CDR3 DNA sequence: TGTGCCAGCAGCTTGGGGGCGGGGGTAGGGACAGATACGCAGTATTTT. The chain recombines TRBV5-4 with TRBJ2-3; TRBD2 matches 7 bases. The CDR3 is 16 amino acids. The V and J ends lost 0 bases and 3 bases, in that order; junction bases with no gene match: 7. The germline V gene has CDR1 SGHNT and CDR2 YYREEE (reference sequence).

The rearrangement uses TRBV19 and TRBJ2-5; D might be TRBD2 (6 bases). This CDR3 is built from 13 residues. Germline V gene sequence: CDR1 LNHDA, CDR2 SQIVND (reference sequence). With 4 bases removed from V and 2 bases from J, the gap between germline ends came to 8 bases. Here the CDR3 DNA reads TGTGCCAGTAGTAAGGAGGGACAAGAGACCCAGTACTTC. Protein sequence: CASSKEGQETQYF.

V and J are TRBV7-3 and TRBJ2-2; 7 positions match TRBD2. CDR3 size: 16 residues. The germline gives CDR1 SGHTA, CDR2 FQGTGA. V lost 5 bases and J lost 6; bases outside the gene matches: 12. CDR3 coding DNA: TGTGCCAGCAGCCCCCGAGGGACTACGGGTCCCGGGGAGCTGTTTTTT. As protein: CASSPRGTTGPGELFF.

The chain has TRBV19 and TRBJ2-6; possibly TRBD2 for D (5 bases). This CDR3 has 15 residues. Germline loops: CDR1 LNHDA, CDR2 SQIVND (reference sequence). The V gene lost 2 bases and the J gene lost 4 bases, with 9 bases spanning the gap. In nucleotides, the CDR3 is TGTGCCAGTAGTATAAGGACTGCGGGGGCCAACGTCCTGACTTTC. Amino acid sequence: CASSIRTAGANVLTF.

This rearrangement joins TRBV10-3 to TRBJ1-6; 7 bases match TRBD1. V lost 5 bases to trimming and J lost 6 bases; unmatched junction nucleotides: 7. Germline lookup yields CDR1 ENHRY and CDR2 SYGVKD. The CDR3 extends over 15 amino acids. The CDR3 reads CAISSGQAPNSPLHF. CDR3 sequence (DNA): TGTGCCATCAGTTCCGGACAGGCCCCTAATTCACCCCTCCACTTT.

V is TRBV6-5 and J is TRBJ2-6; a weak D match, TRBD2 (5 bases). CDR1 and CDR2 from the germline V gene are MNHEY and SVGAGI. CDR3 length: 14 amino acids. V lost 7 bases to trimming and J lost 4 bases, with 11 bases between them. The CDR3 DNA is TGTGCCAGCACCGCCTCGGGGGGGGCCAACGTCCTGACTTTC. It yields the protein CASTASGGANVLTF.

V gene TRBV6-6 combines with J gene TRBJ2-1, with 7 bases matching TRBD1. V shed 4 bases, J shed 0 bases, and the junction held 6 bases outside the gene matches. Germline CDR1 MNHNY, CDR2 SVGAGI (reference sequence). CDR3 length: 16 residues. The CDR3 here is CASSSRGTVSYNEQFF. CDR3 DNA sequence: TGTGCCAGCAGTTCCAGGGGGACCGTCTCCTACAATGAGCAGTTCTTC.

The chain is built from TRBV12-5 and TRBJ1-4, with D unresolved. Trimming removed 4 bases at V and 3 bases at J, with 6 bases between. CDR3 size: 13 residues. Germline CDR1 is LGHNT and CDR2 is FRNRAP. The CDR3, as DNA: TGTGCTAGTGGTTCCCCATCTAATGAAAAACTGTTTTTT. Its translation: CASGSPSNEKLFF.

The chain recombines TRBV10-2 with TRBJ1-3; no reliable D call. V was cut by 2 bases and J by 0 bases, with 8 bases left in between. The germline gives CDR1 WSHSY, CDR2 SAAADI. This CDR3 spans 15 amino acids. CDR3 sequence (DNA): TGCGCCAGCAGTGAGCTCAGGTTCTCTGGAAACACCATATATTTT. Protein sequence: CASSELRFSGNTIYF.

The chain couples TRBV25-1 to TRBJ2-2, with 10 bases lining up with TRBD2. CDR3 length: 17 residues. Germline V gene lookup returns CDR1 MGHDK and CDR2 SYGVNS. V shed 1 base, J shed 6 bases, and the junction held 8 bases outside the gene matches. CDR3 nucleotide sequence: TGTGCCAGCAGTGAATCCCGCCTGGGACTAGCGCCCGGGGAGCTGTTTTTT. This translates into CASSESRLGLAPGELFF.

Only one count was recorded for this clone. The chain recombines TRBV2 with TRBJ1-2, with D perhaps matching TRBD1 (6 bases). Germline assignment: CDR1 SNHLY and CDR2 FYNNEI. Trimming removed 3 bases at V and 2 bases at J, with 10 bases between. The CDR3 loop spans 14 amino acids. CDR3 amino acids: CASSEGRGNYGYTF. The DNA for the CDR3 is TGTGCCAGCAGTGAGGGCAGGGGCAACTATGGCTACACCTTC.

This clone was seen a few times. The chain is built from TRBV5-1 and TRBJ2-2, with D maybe TRBD1 (6 bases). The CDR3 contains 15 residues. Trimming removed 4 bases at V and 5 bases at J, with 15 bases between. In germline, CDR1 is SGHRS, CDR2 YFSETQ. The CDR3 loop is CASSPSTGSTGELFF. CDR3 DNA: TGCGCCAGCAGCCCATCGACAGGTTCTACCGGGGAGCTGTTTTTT.

This chain uses TRBV19 with TRBJ2-5; 7 nucleotides line up with TRBD1. Germline V gene data show CDR1 as LNHDA and CDR2 as SQIVND (reference sequence). The CDR3 runs 16 residues. The trim removed 6 bases at V and 5 bases at J, leaving 15 bases unmatched. CDR3 DNA sequence: TGTGCCAGTAGCCACCTGAGACAGGGCGCGTTGGAGACCCAGTACTTC. Translation gives CASSHLRQGALETQYF.

J is TRBJ2-7 and V is TRBV11-2; 8 bases fit TRBD2. Germline CDR1 is SGHAT and CDR2 is FQNNGV. This CDR3 spans 15 amino acids. J gave up 3 bases and V 5 bases, and 9 bases lay outside the gene matches. The CDR3 coding sequence is TGTGCCAGCAGCACGGTTCGGGAGGGAGGCTACGAGCAGTACTTC. Translating it yields CASSTVREGGYEQYF.

The chain recombines TRBV19 with TRBJ1-2, with 8 bases fitting TRBD1. Per the germline V gene, CDR1 is LNHDA and CDR2 is SQIVND (reference sequence). After removal of 2 bases from V and 6 bases from J, the junction contained 5 bases not matched to a gene. The CDR3 is 14 amino acids. In DNA, the CDR3 is TGTGCCAGTAGTATAAGGCAGGGGGCCGATGGCTACACCTTC. Translation: CASSIRQGADGYTF.

This rearrangement joins TRBV9 to TRBJ2-3; TRBD2 agrees at 8 bases. The CDR3 contains 15 residues. V was pared by 0 bases and J by 3 bases, with 3 bases of the junction left unmatched. CDR1 and CDR2 (germline): SGDLS, YYNGEE. This CDR3 reads CASSVGGGGTDTQYF. CDR3 sequence (DNA): TGTGCCAGCAGCGTAGGAGGCGGGGGGACAGATACGCAGTATTTT.

V is TRBV7-6 and J is TRBJ1-3, with 7 bases that match TRBD1. V was pared by 4 bases and J by 4 bases, with 10 bases of the junction left unmatched. CDR1 and CDR2 from the germline V gene are SGHVS and FNYEAQ. The CDR3 loop spans 16 amino acids. The CDR3 sequence: CASSSGAGGLGNTIYF. Written as DNA, the CDR3 is TGTGCCAGCAGCTCAGGGGCAGGGGGGCTCGGAAACACCATATATTTT. The whole variable domain, remainder taken from reference TRBV7-6 and TRBJ1-3, is GAGVSQSPRYKVTKRGQDVALRCDPISGHVSLYWYRQALGQGPEFLTYFNYEAQQDKSGLPNDRFSAERPEGSISTLTIQRTEQRDSAMYRCASSSGAGGLGNTIYFGEGSWLTVV.

This clone was observed once. This rearrangement joins TRBV5-8 to TRBJ1-2; 9 nucleotides match TRBD1. After removal of 6 bases from V and 4 bases from J, the junction contained 13 bases not matched to a gene. This CDR3 spans 16 amino acids. The germline V gene has CDR1 SGHTS and CDR2 YDEGEE. The CDR3 bases are TGTGCCAGCACTCGTATTGGGGGACAGGGTGCCTATGGCTACACCTTC. This gives the protein CASTRIGGQGAYGYTF. The entire variable domain, with the rest obtained from reference TRBV5-8 and TRBJ1-2, is as follows: EAGVTQSPTHLIKTRGQQATLRCSPISGHTSVYWYQQALGLGLQFLLWYDEGEERNRGNFPPRFSGRQFPNYSSELNVNALELEDSALYLCASTRIGGQGAYGYTFGSGTRLTVV.

The V call is TRBV10-3, the J call TRBJ1-2, with D uncertain. V was shortened by 6 bases and J by 4 bases, with 15 bases between the two germline ends. The CDR3 covers 14 residues. Germline loops: CDR1 ENHRY, CDR2 SYGVKD. The CDR3 DNA reads as TGTGCCATCAGCCGGGTCCTTGGAGGCTATGGCTACACCTTC. It codes for CAISRVLGGYGYTF.

The chain employs TRBV7-8 and TRBJ1-3; D is perhaps TRBD1 (6 bases). Germline values: CDR1 SGHVS, CDR2 FQNEAQ. Trimming stripped 4 bases from V and 4 bases from J, with 20 bases between. The CDR3 sequence is 17 residues long. The DNA of the CDR3 is TGTGCCAGCAGCTCCCGACTCCTGCAGGGGATAGGAAACACCATATATTTT. This codes for CASSSRLLQGIGNTIYF.

This clone was detected only once. The V gene is TRBV9, the J gene TRBJ1-3, with a tentative D call TRBD1 (5 bases). The CDR3 is 15 amino acids. V lost 0 bases and J lost 3, with 10 bases in between. Germline lookup yields CDR1 SGDLS and CDR2 YYNGEE. The CDR3 loop reads CASSVAGQVGNTIYF. CDR3 DNA: TGTGCCAGCAGCGTAGCAGGGCAGGTTGGAAACACCATATATTTT.

The chain is built from TRBV5-1 and TRBJ2-3, with TRBD2 matching 13 bases. Germline CDR1 reads SGHRS; CDR2 reads YFSETQ. Losses at the gene ends were 4 bases for V and 6 bases for J; bases not matched to a gene: 11. The CDR3 consists of 17 residues. This chain's CDR3 is CASSPFPGTSGADTQYF. The DNA for the CDR3 is TGCGCCAGCAGCCCGTTTCCCGGGACTAGCGGGGCCGATACGCAGTATTTT.

The chain links TRBV5-6 to TRBJ2-2, with 7 bases aligning to TRBD1. Trimming removed 3 bases from V and 5 bases from J; junction bases left unmatched: 7. This CDR3 comprises 15 residues. Germline V lookup: CDR1 SGHDT, CDR2 YYEEEE. The CDR3 loop is CASSSGQDWTGELFF. The CDR3 bases are TGTGCCAGCAGCTCCGGACAGGACTGGACCGGGGAGCTGTTTTTT.

The chain combines TRBV6-6 with TRBJ1-1; a weak D match, TRBD1 (5 bases). The CDR3 sequence is 16 residues long. In germline, CDR1 is MNHNY, CDR2 SVGAGI (reference sequence). The ends were cut back, 2 bases at V and 1 base at J, with 14 bases in the middle. Written as DNA, the CDR3 is TGTGCCAGCAGTTACGACAAGGGGAAGACGAACACTGAAGCTTTCTTT. Translating gives CASSYDKGKTNTEAFF.

This sequence joins TRBV6-5 and TRBJ2-7; 7 bases are a match to TRBD1. Germline CDR1 reads MNHEY; CDR2 reads SVGAGI. V lost 1 base and J lost 2; bases outside the gene matches: 5. The CDR3 totals 15 residues. The DNA of the CDR3 is TGTGCCAGCAGTTACTTGACAGGGAGAACCTACGAGCAGTACTTC. Translation: CASSYLTGRTYEQYF.